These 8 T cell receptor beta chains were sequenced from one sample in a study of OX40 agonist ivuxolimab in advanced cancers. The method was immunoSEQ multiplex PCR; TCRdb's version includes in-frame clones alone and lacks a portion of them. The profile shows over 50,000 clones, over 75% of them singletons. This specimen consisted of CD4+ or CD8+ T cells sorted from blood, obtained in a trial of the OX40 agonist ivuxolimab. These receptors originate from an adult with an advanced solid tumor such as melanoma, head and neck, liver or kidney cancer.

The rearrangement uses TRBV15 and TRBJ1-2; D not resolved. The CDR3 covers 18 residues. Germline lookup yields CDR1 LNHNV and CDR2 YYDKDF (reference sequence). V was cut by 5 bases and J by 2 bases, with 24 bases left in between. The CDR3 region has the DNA TGTGCCACCAGCCCAATATTGTGGACCCCGCTTAGAAACTATGGCTACACCTTC. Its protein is CATSPILWTPLRNYGYTF. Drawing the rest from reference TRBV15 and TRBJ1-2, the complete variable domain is DAMVIQNPRYQVTQFGKPVTLSCSQTLNHNVMYWYQQKSSQAPKLLFHYYDKDFNNEADTPDNFQSRRPNTSFCFLDIRSPGLGDTAMYLCATSPILWTPLRNYGYTFGSGTRLTVV.

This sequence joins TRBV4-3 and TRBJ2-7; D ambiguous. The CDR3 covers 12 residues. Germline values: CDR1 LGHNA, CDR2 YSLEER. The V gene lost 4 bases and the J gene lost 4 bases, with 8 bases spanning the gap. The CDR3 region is CASSPNRYEQYF. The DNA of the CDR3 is TGCGCCAGCAGCCCGAACCGGTACGAGCAGTACTTC.

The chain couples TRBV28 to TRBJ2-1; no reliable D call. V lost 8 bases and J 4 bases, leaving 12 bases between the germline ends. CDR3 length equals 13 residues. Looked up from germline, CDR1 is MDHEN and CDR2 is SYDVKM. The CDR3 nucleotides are TGTGCCAGCCGCAACCCCCCGTACAATGAGCAGTTCTTC. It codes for CASRNPPYNEQFF.

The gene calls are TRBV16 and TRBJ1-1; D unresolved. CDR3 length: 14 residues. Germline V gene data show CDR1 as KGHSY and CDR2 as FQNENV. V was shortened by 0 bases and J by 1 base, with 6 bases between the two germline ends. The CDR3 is CASSQSRGNTEAFF. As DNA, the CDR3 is TGTGCCAGCAGCCAATCGCGGGGGAACACTGAAGCTTTCTTT.

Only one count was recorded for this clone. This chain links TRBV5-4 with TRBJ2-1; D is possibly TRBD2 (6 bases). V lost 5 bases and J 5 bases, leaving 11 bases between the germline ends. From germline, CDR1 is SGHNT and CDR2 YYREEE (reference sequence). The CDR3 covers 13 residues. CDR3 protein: CASRDYVDNEQFF. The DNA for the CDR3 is TGTGCCAGCAGGGACTACGTCGACAATGAGCAGTTCTTC.

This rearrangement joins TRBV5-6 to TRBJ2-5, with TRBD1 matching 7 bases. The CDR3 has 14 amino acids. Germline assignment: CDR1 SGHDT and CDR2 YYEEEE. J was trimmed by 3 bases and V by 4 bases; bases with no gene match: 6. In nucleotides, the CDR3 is TGTGCCAGCAGCCCATTAGGACAGGAAGAGACCCAGTACTTC. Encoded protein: CASSPLGQEETQYF.

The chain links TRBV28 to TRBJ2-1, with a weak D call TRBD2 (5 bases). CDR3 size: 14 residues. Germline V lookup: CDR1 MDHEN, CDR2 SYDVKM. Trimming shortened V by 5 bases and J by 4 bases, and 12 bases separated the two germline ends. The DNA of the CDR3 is TGTGCCAGCAGTGCCTTACTAGTTTACAATGAGCAGTTCTTC. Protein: CASSALLVYNEQFF.

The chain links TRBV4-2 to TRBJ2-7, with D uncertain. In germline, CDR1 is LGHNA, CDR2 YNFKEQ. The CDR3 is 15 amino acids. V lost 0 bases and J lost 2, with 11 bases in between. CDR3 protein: CASSQELSNTYEQYF. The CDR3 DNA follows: TGTGCCAGCAGCCAAGAATTGAGTAATACCTACGAGCAGTACTTC.